This TCR beta chain derives from a study of blood T cell repertoires in COVID-19 (dated by TCRdb to between 2020 and 2021). In terms of the full investigation: Samples from collaborators originated in the United States, Italy and Spain and spanned both the acute and convalescent phases of COVID-19. The material from the prospective study consisted of cDNA or gDNA derived from T cells, B-cell-depleted T cells, or PBMCs. Subjects who had been exposed to COVID-19, were actively infected with it, or had recovered from it provided the deeply sampled blood TCRbeta repertoires that made up the dataset. A freely available public database, intended as a resource for researchers studying the immune response to SARS-CoV-2, is where the repertoires were released. Samples came from the ongoing ImmuneRACE study (first 160 participants) plus 1,254 subjects from 6 global collaborators. A de-identified subject ID, COVID-19 status, age in years and sex were almost always included in the sample metadata. Where available, HLA class I and class II types were obtained from metadata supplied by the sample provider rather than from assay-based typing.

On the study overall, not on this receptor specifically: Clinical and demographic metadata were provided uncurated, with the amount varying by source and participant.

TCRbeta CDR3 regions were amplified from genomic DNA by means of the immunoSEQ Assay, a bias-controlled multiplex PCR. The study's processing was this. The number of nucleated cells in each sample was estimated from the amplification of reference gene primers within the assay. To quantify the absolute abundance of each unique TCRbeta CDR3 rearrangement, sequence reads were collapsed and filtered. Productive Simpson clonality was computed per sample as the square root of Simpson's diversity index over productive rearrangements. Here the immuneACCESS table is served through TCRdb, limited to in-frame sequences with V and J called. Missing clones are a known gap in these copies; in checked studies unresolved V genes cover under half, and the rest lacks a known reason. V, J and clone size reflect that table, while D and trimming were determined from the DNA. The sample data list 130,000 to 150,000 clones, and 75% to 90% of these were observed just once. Approximately 3.6% of the sample comes from the top ten.

On this clone: The antigen this receptor binds is unknown. The sample holds no much larger clone one base away, and base qualities are not on file.

Trimming takes 7 bases from V and 5 bases from J, and the germline ends sit 14 bases apart. As encoded in the germline V gene (reference sequence), CDR1 is GTSNPN while CDR2 is SVGIG. The CDR3 spans 13 residues, from the cysteine through the phenylalanine. Kept here is only the CDR3 DNA, which spans 39 bases and is read in frame from base 1. Another Seattle source contributed samples from volunteer blood donors who had recovered from COVID-19. The collaborating institutions used their own protocols to collect whole blood in K2EDTA tubes. For TCRbeta analysis, collaborators shipped samples in one of three forms: frozen whole blood, isolated PBMCs, or DNA extracted from either of those sample types.

Rearrangement joined TRBV30 to TRBJ2-2; TRBD1 could be the D gene, as 5 bases match. The sequence was obtained from a man in his 70s who had recovered from COVID-19. The specimen sequenced was peripheral blood. This receptor carries the CDR3 CALDSFGTGELFF. The DNA sequence follows: TGTGCCTTAGACAGCTTTGGGACCGGGGAGCTGTTTTTT.